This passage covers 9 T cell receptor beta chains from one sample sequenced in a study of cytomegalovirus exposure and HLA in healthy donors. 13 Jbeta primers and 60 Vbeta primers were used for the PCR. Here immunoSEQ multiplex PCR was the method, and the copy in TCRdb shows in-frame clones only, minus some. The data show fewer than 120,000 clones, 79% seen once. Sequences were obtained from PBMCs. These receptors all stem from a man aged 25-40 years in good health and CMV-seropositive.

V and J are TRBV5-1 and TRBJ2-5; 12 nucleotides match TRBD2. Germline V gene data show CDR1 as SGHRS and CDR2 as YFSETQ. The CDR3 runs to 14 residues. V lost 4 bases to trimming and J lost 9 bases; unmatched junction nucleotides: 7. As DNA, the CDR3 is TGCGCCAGCAGCGGCTGGACTAGCGGGGCCCCCCAGTACTTC. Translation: CASSGWTSGAPQYF.

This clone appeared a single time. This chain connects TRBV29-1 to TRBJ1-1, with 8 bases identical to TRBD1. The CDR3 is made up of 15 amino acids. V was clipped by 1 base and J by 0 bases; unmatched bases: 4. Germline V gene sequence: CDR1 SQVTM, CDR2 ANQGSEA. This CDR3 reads CSVEGYRGVNTEAFF. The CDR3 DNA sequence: TGCAGCGTTGAAGGTTACAGGGGGGTGAACACTGAAGCTTTCTTT. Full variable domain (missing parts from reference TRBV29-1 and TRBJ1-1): SAVISQKPSRDICQRGTSLTIQCQVDSQVTMMFWYRQQPGQSLTLIATANQGSEATYESGFVIDKFPISRPNLTFSTLTVSNMSPEDSSIYLCSVEGYRGVNTEAFFGQGTRLTVV.

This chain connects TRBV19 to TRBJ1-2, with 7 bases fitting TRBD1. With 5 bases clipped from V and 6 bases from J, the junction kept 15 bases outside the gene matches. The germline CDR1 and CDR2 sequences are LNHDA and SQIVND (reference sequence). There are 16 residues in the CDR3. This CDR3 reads CASSVPYSQGVDGYTF. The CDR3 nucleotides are TGTGCCAGTAGTGTACCGTATTCCCAGGGGGTCGATGGCTACACCTTC.

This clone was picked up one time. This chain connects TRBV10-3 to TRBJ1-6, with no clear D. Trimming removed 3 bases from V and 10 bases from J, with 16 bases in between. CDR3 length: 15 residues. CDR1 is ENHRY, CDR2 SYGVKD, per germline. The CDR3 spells CAISDVSGLESPLHF. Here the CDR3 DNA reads TGTGCCATCAGTGACGTCTCAGGTTTGGAATCACCCCTCCACTTT.

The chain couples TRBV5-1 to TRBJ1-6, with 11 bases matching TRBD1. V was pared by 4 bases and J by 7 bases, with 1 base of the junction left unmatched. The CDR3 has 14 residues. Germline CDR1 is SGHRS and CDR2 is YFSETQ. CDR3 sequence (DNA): TGCGCCAGCAGCCGGACAGGGGGCAATTCACCCCTCCACTTT. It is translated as CASSRTGGNSPLHF.

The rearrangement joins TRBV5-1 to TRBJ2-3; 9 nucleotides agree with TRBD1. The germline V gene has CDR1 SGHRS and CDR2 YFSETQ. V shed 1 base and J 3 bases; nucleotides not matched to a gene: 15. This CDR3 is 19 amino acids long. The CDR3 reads CASSLSPWTGVLRTDTQYF. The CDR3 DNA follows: TGCGCCAGCAGCTTGAGCCCATGGACAGGGGTCCTGAGGACAGATACGCAGTATTTT.

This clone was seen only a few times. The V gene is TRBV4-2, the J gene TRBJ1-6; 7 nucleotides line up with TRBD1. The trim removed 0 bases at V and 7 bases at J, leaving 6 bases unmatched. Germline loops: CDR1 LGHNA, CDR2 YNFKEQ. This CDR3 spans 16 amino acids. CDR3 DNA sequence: TGTGCCAGCAGCCAAGAGGAGGGGGCTAGGAATTCACCCCTCCACTTT. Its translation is CASSQEEGARNSPLHF.

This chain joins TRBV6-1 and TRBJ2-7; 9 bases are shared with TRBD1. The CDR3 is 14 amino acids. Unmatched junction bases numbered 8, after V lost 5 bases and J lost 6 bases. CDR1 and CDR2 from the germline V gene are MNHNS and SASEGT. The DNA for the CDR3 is TGTGCCAGCAGTACCCCGGACAGGGGTGGCGAGCAGTACTTC. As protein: CASSTPDRGGEQYF.

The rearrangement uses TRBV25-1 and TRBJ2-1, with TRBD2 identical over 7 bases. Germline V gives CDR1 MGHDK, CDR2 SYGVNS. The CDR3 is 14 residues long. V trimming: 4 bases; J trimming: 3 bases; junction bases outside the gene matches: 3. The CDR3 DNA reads TGTGCCAGCAGTGTTGCGGGGGACTACAATGAGCAGTTCTTC. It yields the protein CASSVAGDYNEQFF.